The subject of this entry is one T cell receptor beta chain. No antigen is known for it. The source of the sample is a study of T cell responses to AZD1222 COVID-19 vaccine. At the level of the study: Timing groups of about 4 and about 12 weeks for second doses were pooled.

The CDR3 length is 19 residues. With V trimmed by 6 bases and J by 4 bases, 16 bases remained unmatched. Clones were sequenced by immunoSEQ multiplex PCR, and TCRdb holds only the in-frame ones, with some missing. The sample has about 160,000 clones; 85% to 95% are singletons. Points from the study as a whole: In a largely white British group with more females than males, clonal diversity was possibly underestimated. The study found vaccine-associated CD4 TCRs spanning spike, dominant at 160-218 and 743-854.

The chain carries TRBV23-1 and TRBJ2-5; 14 nucleotides agree with TRBD2. TRBV23-1 is annotated as an ORF whose role is uncertain. The source of this sequence is an adult in good health. The sample was peripheral blood, taken on day 0 of AZD1222 vaccination. The CDR3 spells CASSPFPGLAGEGGETQYF. The CDR3 DNA reads TGCGCCAGCAGCCCCTTTCCGGGACTAGCGGGAGAGGGGGGAGAGACCCAGTACTTC.